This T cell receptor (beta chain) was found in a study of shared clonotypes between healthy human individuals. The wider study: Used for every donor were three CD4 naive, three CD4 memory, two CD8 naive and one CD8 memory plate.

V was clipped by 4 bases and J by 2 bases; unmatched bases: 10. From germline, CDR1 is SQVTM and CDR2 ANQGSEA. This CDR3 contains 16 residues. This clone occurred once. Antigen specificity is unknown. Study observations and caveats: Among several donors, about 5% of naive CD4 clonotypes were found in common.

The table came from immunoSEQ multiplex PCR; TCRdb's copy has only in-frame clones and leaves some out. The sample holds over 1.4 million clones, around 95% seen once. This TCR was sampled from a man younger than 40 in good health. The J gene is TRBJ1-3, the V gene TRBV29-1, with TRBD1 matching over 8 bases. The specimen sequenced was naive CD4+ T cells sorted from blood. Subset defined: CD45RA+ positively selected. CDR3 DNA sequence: TGCAGCGTTGCTATCCTGACAGGGGTGACTGGAAACACCATATATTTT. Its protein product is CSVAILTGVTGNTIYF.